The text below deals with one T cell receptor (beta chain). CDR1 and CDR2 (germline): SGDLS, YYNGEE. Trimming shortened V by 0 bases and J by 6 bases, and 16 bases separated the two germline ends. This CDR3 comprises 15 residues. This sample stems from a study of technical replicates of blood from a few donors. The table came from immunoSEQ multiplex PCR; TCRdb's copy has only in-frame clones and leaves some out. The table records over 85,000 clones, approximately 94% of them present only once. Input material: T cells isolated from PBMCs. The receptor was isolated from a human donor in good health. V gene TRBV9 combines with J gene TRBJ2-7, with D possibly TRBD2 on 6 matching bases. CDR3 residues: CASSVGPASRGEQYF. CDR3 nucleotides: TGTGCCAGCAGCGTAGGCCCAGCGTCGCGGGGCGAGCAGTACTTC.